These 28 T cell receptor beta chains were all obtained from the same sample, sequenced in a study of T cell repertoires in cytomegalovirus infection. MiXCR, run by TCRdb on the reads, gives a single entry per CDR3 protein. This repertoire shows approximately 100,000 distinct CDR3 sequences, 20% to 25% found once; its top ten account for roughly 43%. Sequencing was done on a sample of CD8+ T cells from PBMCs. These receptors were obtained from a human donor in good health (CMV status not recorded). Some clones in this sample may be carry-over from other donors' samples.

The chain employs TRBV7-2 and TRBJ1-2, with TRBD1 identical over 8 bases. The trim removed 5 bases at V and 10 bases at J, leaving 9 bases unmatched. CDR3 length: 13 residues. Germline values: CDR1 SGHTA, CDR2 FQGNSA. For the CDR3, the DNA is TGTGCCAGCAGCCTGCGGGACAGGACTACCTACACCTTC. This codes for CASSLRDRTTYTF.

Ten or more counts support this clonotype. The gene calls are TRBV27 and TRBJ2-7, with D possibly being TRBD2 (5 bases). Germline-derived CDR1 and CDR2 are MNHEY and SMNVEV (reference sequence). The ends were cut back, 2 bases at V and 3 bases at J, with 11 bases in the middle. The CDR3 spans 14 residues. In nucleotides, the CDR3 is TGTGCCAGCAGTTTAGGAGGCTGGGACTACGAGCAGTACTTC. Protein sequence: CASSLGGWDYEQYF.

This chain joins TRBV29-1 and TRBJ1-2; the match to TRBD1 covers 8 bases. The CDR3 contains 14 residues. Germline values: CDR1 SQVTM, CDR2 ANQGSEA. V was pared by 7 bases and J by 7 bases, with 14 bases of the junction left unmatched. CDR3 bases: TGCAGCGGTGCCCGTTTAGGACAGGGCAGTGGCTACACCTTC. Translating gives CSGARLGQGSGYTF. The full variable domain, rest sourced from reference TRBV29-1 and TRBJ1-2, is SAVISQKPSRDICQRGTSLTIQCQVDSQVTMMFWYRQQPGQSLTLIATANQGSEATYESGFVIDKFPISRPNLTFSTLTVSNMSPEDSSIYLCSGARLGQGSGYTFGSGTRLTVV.

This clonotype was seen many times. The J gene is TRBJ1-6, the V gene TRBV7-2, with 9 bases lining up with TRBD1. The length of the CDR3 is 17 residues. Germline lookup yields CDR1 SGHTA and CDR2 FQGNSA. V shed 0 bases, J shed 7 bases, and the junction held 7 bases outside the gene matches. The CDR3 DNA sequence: TGTGCCAGCAGCTTAGCGGCCACAGGGGGCGAGAATTCACCCCTCCACTTT. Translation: CASSLAATGGENSPLHF. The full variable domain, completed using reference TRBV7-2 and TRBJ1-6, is GAGVSQSPSNKVTEKGKDVELRCDPISGHTALYWYRQSLGQGLEFLIYFQGNSAPDKSGLPSDRFSAERTGGSVSTLTIQRTQQEDSAVYLCASSLAATGGENSPLHFGNGTRLTVT.

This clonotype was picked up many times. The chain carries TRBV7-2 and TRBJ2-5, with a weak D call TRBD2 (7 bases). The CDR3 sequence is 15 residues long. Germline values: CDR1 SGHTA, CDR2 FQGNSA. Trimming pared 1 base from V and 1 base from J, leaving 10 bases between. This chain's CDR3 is CASSLGGGAQETQYF. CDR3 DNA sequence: TGTGCCAGCAGCTTAGGTGGGGGGGCCCAAGAGACCCAGTACTTC.

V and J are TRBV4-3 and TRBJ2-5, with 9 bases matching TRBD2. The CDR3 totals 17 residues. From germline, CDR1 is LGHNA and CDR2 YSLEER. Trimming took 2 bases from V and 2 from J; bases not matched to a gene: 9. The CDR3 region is CASSQFGGGEAQETQYF. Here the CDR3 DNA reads TGCGCCAGCAGCCAATTTGGCGGGGGGGAGGCACAAGAGACCCAGTACTTC.

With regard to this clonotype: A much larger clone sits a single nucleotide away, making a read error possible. In nucleotides, the CDR3 is TGTGCCTGGGCTATCCCGGGGGATCGGTACACTGAAGCTTTCTTT. Its protein is CAWAIPGDRYTEAFF. The rearrangement uses TRBV30 and TRBJ1-1; TRBD1 might be the D (5 bases). Germline-derived CDR1 and CDR2 are GTSNPN and SVGIG (reference sequence). Trimming cost V 5 bases and J 3 bases, with 19 bases left between them. CDR3 size: 15 residues.

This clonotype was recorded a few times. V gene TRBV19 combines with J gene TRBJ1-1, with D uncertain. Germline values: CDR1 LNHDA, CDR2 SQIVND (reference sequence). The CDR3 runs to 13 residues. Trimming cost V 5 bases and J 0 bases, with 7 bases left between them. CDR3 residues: CASSSWVNTEAFF. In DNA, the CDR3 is TGTGCCAGTAGTTCTTGGGTGAACACTGAAGCTTTCTTT.

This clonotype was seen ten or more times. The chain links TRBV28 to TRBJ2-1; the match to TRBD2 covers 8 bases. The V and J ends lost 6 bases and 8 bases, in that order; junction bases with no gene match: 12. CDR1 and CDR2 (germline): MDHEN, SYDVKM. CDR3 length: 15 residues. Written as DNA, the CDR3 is TGTGCCAGCAGGCCCCAGGCGGCGGGGGGCCATGAGCAGTTCTTC. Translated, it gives CASRPQAAGGHEQFF.

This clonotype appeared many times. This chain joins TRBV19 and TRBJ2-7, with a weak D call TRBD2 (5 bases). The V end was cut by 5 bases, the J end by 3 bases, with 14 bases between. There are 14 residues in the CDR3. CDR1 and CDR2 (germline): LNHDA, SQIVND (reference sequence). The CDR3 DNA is TGTGCCAGTAGTCCATGGACGGGAAACTACGAGCAGTACTTC. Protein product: CASSPWTGNYEQYF.

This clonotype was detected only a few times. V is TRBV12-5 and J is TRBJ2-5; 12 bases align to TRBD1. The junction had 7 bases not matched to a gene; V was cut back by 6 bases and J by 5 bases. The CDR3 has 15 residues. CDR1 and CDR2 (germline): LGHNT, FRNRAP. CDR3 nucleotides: TGTGCTAGTGGGCCCGGGACAGGGGGCCTCGAGACCCAGTACTTC. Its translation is CASGPGTGGLETQYF.

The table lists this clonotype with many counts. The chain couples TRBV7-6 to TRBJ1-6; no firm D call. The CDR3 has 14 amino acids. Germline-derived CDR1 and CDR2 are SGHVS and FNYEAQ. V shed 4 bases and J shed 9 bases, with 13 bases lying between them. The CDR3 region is CASSSASSASPLHF. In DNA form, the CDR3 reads TGTGCCAGCAGCTCCGCTTCTAGCGCTTCACCCCTCCACTTT. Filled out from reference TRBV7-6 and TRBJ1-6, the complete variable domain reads GAGVSQSPRYKVTKRGQDVALRCDPISGHVSLYWYRQALGQGPEFLTYFNYEAQQDKSGLPNDRFSAERPEGSISTLTIQRTEQRDSAMYRCASSSASSASPLHFGNGTRLTVT.

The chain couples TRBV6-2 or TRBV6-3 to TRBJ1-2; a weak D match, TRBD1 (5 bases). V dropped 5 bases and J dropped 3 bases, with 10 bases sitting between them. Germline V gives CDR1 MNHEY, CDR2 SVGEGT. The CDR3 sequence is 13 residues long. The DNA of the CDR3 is TGTGCCAGCAGTCTCGGGACGGACTATGGCTACACCTTC. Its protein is CASSLGTDYGYTF.

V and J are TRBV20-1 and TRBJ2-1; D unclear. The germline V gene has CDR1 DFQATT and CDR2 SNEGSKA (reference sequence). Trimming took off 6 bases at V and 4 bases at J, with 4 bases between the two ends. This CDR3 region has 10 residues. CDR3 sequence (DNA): TGCAGTGCCCGTTACAATGAGCAGTTCTTC. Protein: CSARYNEQFF.

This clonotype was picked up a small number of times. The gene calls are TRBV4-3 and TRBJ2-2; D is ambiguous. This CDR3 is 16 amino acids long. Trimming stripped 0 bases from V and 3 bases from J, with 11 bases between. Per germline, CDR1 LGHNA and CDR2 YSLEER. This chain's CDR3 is CASSQEKGLHTGELFF. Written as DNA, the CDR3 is TGCGCCAGCAGCCAAGAAAAGGGTCTCCACACCGGGGAGCTGTTTTTT.

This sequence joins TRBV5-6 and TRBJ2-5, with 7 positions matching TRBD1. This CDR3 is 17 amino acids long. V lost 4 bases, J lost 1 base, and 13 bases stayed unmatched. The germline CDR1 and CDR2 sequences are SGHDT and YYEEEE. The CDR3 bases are TGTGCCAGCAGCGCGGATTCCGGGACAGAGTTCCAAGAGACCCAGTACTTC. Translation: CASSADSGTEFQETQYF.

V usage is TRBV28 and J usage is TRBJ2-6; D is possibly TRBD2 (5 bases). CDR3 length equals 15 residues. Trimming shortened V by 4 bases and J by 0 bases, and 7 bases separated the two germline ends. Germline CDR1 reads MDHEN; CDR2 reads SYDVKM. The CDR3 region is CASSYGSSGANVLTF. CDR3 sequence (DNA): TGTGCCAGCAGTTATGGGAGCTCTGGGGCCAACGTCCTGACTTTC.

CDR3 in DNA: TGTGCCAGCAGCCAAGATGCGGGGGCTGGTAAGACCCAGTACTTC. Translating gives CASSQDAGAGKTQYF. The rearrangement links TRBV4-2 to TRBJ2-5; D perhaps matches TRBD2 (7 bases). V gave up 0 bases and J gave up 6 bases, with 14 bases separating them. CDR1 and CDR2 (germline): LGHNA, YNFKEQ. This CDR3 contains 15 residues.

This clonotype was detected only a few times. The CDR3 region is CASSPPGQGLYYEQYF. The CDR3 DNA reads as TGTGCCAGCAGCCCGCCGGGACAGGGATTATACTACGAGCAGTACTTC. The chain uses TRBV7-9 and TRBJ2-7, with 9 nucleotides matching TRBD1. The CDR3 consists of 16 residues. In germline, CDR1 is SEHNR, CDR2 FQNEAQ (reference sequence). The J segment lost 3 bases and the V segment lost 5 bases, leaving 11 bases of the junction unmatched.

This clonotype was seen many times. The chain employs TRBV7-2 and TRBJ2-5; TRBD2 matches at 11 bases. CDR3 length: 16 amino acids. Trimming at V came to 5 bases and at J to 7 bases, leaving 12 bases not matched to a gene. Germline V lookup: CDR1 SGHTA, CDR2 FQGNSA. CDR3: CASSPIAGGPGGTQYF. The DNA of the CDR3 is TGTGCCAGCAGCCCGATAGCGGGAGGGCCCGGAGGGACCCAGTACTTC.

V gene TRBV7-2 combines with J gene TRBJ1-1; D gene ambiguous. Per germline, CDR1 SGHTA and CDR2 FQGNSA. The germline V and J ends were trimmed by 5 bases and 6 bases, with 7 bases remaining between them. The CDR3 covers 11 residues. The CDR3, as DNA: TGTGCCAGCAGCCCTGGGCCTGAAGCTTTCTTT. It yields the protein CASSPGPEAFF.

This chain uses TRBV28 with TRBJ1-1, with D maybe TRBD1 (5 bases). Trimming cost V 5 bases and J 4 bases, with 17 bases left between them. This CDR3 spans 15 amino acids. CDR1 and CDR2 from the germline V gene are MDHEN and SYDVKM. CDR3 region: CASSALKGPATEAFF. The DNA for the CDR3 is TGTGCCAGCAGTGCACTCAAGGGACCCGCCACTGAAGCTTTCTTT.

Written as DNA, the CDR3 is TGCAGTGCTCCCAGGACTTTAAACAATGAGCAGTTCTTC. This codes for CSAPRTLNNEQFF. V and J are TRBV20-1 and TRBJ2-1, with D possibly being TRBD2 (5 bases). CDR1 DFQATT and CDR2 SNEGSKA come from the germline V gene (reference sequence). The V end was cut by 5 bases, the J end by 5 bases, with 13 bases between. The CDR3 contains 13 residues.

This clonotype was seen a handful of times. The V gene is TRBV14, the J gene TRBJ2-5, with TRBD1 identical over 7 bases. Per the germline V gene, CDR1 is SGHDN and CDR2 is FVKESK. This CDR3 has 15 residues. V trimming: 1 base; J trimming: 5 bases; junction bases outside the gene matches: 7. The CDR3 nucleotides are TGTGCCAGCAGCCAAGCCGGTGGGACAGCGGAGACCCAGTACTTC. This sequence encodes CASSQAGGTAETQYF.

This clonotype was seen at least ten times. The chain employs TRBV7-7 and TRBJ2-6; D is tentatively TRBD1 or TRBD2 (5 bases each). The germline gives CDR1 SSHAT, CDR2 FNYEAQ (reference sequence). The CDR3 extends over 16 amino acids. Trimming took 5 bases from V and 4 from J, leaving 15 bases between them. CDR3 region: CASSRGDASGANVLTF. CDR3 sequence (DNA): TGTGCCAGCAGCCGAGGGGACGCCTCCGGGGCCAACGTCCTGACTTTC.

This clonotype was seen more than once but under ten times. The CDR3 spells CSAWSSYNSPLHF. The CDR3 coding sequence is TGCAGTGCCTGGAGCTCCTATAATTCACCCCTCCACTTT. The V and J genes are TRBV20-1 and TRBJ1-6; D gene unclear. Per germline, CDR1 DFQATT and CDR2 SNEGSKA (reference sequence). V lost 6 bases to trimming and J lost 0 bases, with 6 bases between them. The CDR3 length is 13 residues.

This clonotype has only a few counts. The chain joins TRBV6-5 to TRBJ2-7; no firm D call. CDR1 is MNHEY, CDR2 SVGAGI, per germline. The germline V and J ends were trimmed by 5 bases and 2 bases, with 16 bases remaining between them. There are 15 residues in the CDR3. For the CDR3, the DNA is TGTGCCAGCAGTCCTCAGGACGCTTCAACCTACGAGCAGTACTTC. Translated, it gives CASSPQDASTYEQYF.

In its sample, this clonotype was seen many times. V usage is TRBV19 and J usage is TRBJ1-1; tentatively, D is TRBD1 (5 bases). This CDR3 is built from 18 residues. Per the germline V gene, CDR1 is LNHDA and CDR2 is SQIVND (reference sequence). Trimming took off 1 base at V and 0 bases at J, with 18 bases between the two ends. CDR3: CASSIAGPGRVMNTEAFF. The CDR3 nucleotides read TGTGCCAGTAGTATAGCGGGTCCAGGGCGAGTCATGAACACTGAAGCTTTCTTT.